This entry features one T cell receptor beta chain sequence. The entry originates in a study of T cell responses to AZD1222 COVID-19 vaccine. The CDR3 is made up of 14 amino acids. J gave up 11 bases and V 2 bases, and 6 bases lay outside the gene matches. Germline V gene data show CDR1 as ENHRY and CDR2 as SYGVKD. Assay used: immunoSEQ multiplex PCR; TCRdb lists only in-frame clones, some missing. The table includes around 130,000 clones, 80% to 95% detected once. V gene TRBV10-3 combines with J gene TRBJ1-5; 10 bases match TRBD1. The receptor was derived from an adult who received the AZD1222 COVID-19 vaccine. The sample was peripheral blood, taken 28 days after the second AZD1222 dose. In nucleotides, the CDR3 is TGTGCCATCAGTGAGGGGACAGGGGAAATGGCCCAGCATTTT. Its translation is CAISEGTGEMAQHF.